A single sample gave rise to the 22 T cell receptor beta chains below, sequenced in a study of T cells of healthy individuals (dated by TCRdb to the late 2010s). Library preparation used 5' RACE. TCRdb names Illumina MiSeq as the instrument used. TCRdb handled the public reads itself, with Q25 trimming in fastp and clone calling in MiXCR, and kept productive beta chains. Every distinct CDR3 protein forms one entry, paired with its most common genes and DNA. The table for this sample lists 63,000 or so distinct CDR3 sequences; about 17% of them were counted only once. Of the sample, about 4.3% falls within the top ten clones. Receptor source: a human donor in good health.

This chain connects TRBV4-1 to TRBJ2-3; 10 bases match TRBD2. This CDR3 has 18 amino acids. Trimming at V came to 0 bases and at J to 5 bases, leaving 11 bases not matched to a gene. CDR1 is MGHRA and CDR2 is YSYEKL in the germline V gene. CDR3 protein: CASSQDRTAGGPGDTQYF. The CDR3 DNA reads TGCGCCAGCAGCCAAGATAGGACAGCGGGGGGGCCAGGAGATACGCAGTATTTT.

The rearrangement links TRBV27 to TRBJ2-1; tentatively, D is TRBD2 (6 bases). Trimming shortened V by 3 bases and J by 8 bases, and 11 bases separated the two germline ends. Looked up from germline, CDR1 is MNHEY and CDR2 is SMNVEV (reference sequence). The CDR3 is made up of 13 amino acids. Here the CDR3 reads CASSLRGWDEQFF. The CDR3 DNA follows: TGTGCCAGCAGTTTGCGGGGTTGGGATGAGCAGTTCTTC.

This clonotype was counted between two and nine times. This chain joins TRBV2 and TRBJ1-1; D uncertain. The V gene lost 8 bases and the J gene lost 5 bases, with 15 bases spanning the gap. Germline lookup yields CDR1 SNHLY and CDR2 FYNNEI. The CDR3 sequence is 13 residues long. CDR3 nucleotide sequence: TGTGCCAGCGAAACATCTACCGGGACTGAAGCTTTCTTT. Translation: CASETSTGTEAFF.

This clonotype was counted at least ten times. The chain joins TRBV4-2 to TRBJ1-4; D call uncertain. The germline V and J ends were trimmed by 0 bases and 5 bases, with 13 bases remaining between them. This CDR3 contains 16 residues. Germline CDR1 reads LGHNA; CDR2 reads YNFKEQ. The CDR3 is CASSQDWQDRNEKLFF. CDR3 sequence (DNA): TGTGCCAGCAGCCAAGATTGGCAGGATCGAAATGAAAAACTGTTTTTT.

The chain employs TRBV5-1 and TRBJ1-1; D may be TRBD1 (5 bases). V lost 5 bases to trimming and J lost 1 base, with 9 bases between them. The germline V gene has CDR1 SGHRS and CDR2 YFSETQ. The CDR3 loop spans 13 amino acids. The CDR3 DNA sequence: TGCGCCAGCAGAAGGGGACCGAACACTGAAGCTTTCTTT. Amino acids: CASRRGPNTEAFF.

With respect to this clonotype: The junction shows a germline mismatch at one end, possibly a read error. The chain joins TRBV10-3 to TRBJ2-5, with D uncertain. Germline V gives CDR1 ENHRY, CDR2 SYGVKD. The CDR3 runs to 12 residues. Here the CDR3 reads CAISKIQKTQYF. The CDR3 DNA follows: TGTGCCATCAGCAAAATCCAAAAGACCCAGTACTTC.

This clonotype was observed at least ten times. V is TRBV4-1 and J is TRBJ1-2, with TRBD1 matching over 10 bases. The CDR3 loop spans 16 amino acids. V shed 0 bases and J 5 bases; nucleotides not matched to a gene: 6. Looked up from germline, CDR1 is MGHRA and CDR2 is YSYEKL. The CDR3: CASSQDRDRGRYGYTF. The CDR3 bases are TGCGCCAGCAGCCAAGATAGGGACAGGGGCAGATATGGCTACACCTTC.

This clonotype came up many times. The chain uses TRBV27 and TRBJ2-1, with a weak D call TRBD1 (6 bases). The V end was cut by 4 bases, the J end by 2 bases, with 9 bases between. The germline CDR1 and CDR2 sequences are MNHEY and SMNVEV (reference sequence). The CDR3 extends over 14 amino acids. The CDR3 protein is CASSYKGAYNEQFF. In DNA form, the CDR3 reads TGTGCCAGCAGTTATAAGGGGGCCTACAATGAGCAGTTCTTC.

This clonotype came up many times. The chain joins TRBV9 to TRBJ1-1, with a tentative D call TRBD1 (5 bases). The germline V gene encodes CDR1 SGDLS and CDR2 YYNGEE. V lost 0 bases to trimming and J lost 0 bases, with 9 bases between them. This CDR3 region has 15 residues. CDR3 nucleotides: TGTGCCAGCAGCGTAGGGGGCACCTTGAACACTGAAGCTTTCTTT. Encoded protein: CASSVGGTLNTEAFF.

This chain joins TRBV6-5 and TRBJ1-1; perhaps TRBD1 as D (6 bases). V lost 7 bases and J lost 6, with 18 bases in between. CDR3 length equals 14 residues. Germline CDR1 MNHEY, CDR2 SVGAGI. The CDR3 protein is CASIERGLRAEAFF. In DNA, the CDR3 is TGTGCCAGCATCGAACGGGGGCTTAGGGCTGAAGCTTTCTTT.

This clonotype was counted between two and nine times. The rearrangement joins TRBV5-1 to TRBJ2-6; 7 bases are shared with TRBD1. Losses at the gene ends were 4 bases for V and 0 bases for J; bases not matched to a gene: 4. This CDR3 is built from 16 residues. The germline CDR1 and CDR2 sequences are SGHRS and YFSETQ. The CDR3 reads CASSLYRGSGANVLTF. CDR3 DNA sequence: TGCGCCAGCAGCCTGTACAGGGGCTCTGGGGCCAACGTCCTGACTTTC. The whole variable domain, remainder taken from reference TRBV5-1 and TRBJ2-6, is KAGVTQTPRYLIKTRGQQVTLSCSPISGHRSVSWYQQTPGQGLQFLFEYFSETQRNKGNFPGRFSGRQFSNSRSEMNVSTLELGDSALYLCASSLYRGSGANVLTFGAGSRLTVL.

This clonotype was recorded at least ten times. The chain uses TRBV30 and TRBJ1-1; 12 bases agree with TRBD1. V gave up 8 bases and J gave up 4 bases; unmatched junction bases: 11. Germline V CDR1 and CDR2: GTSNPN, SVGIG (reference sequence). CDR3 length equals 15 residues. For the CDR3, the DNA is TGTGCCGTGGGGGGGACAGGGGGCTTTGGCACTGAAGCTTTCTTT. The encoded protein is CAVGGTGGFGTEAFF.

This clonotype was seen many times. The rearrangement links TRBV20-1 to TRBJ2-2; a weak D match, TRBD2 (6 bases). Between the trimmed V and J ends, which lost 6 bases and 9 bases, there was a span of 17 bases. The CDR3 consists of 13 residues. Per germline, CDR1 DFQATT and CDR2 SNEGSKA (reference sequence). CDR3 sequence (DNA): TGCAGTGCCCCCGGGACTGGGAAGAGGGAGCTGTTTTTT. Amino acids: CSAPGTGKRELFF.

V is TRBV20-1 and J is TRBJ2-7; no clear D gene. Germline lookup yields CDR1 DFQATT and CDR2 SNEGSKA (reference sequence). This CDR3 is built from 12 residues. Between the trimmed V and J ends, which lost 6 bases and 0 bases, there was a span of 9 bases. CDR3 loop: CSAAQVSYEQYF. As DNA, the CDR3 is TGCAGTGCCGCCCAGGTCTCCTACGAGCAGTACTTC.

The V call is TRBV3-1, the J call TRBJ2-1; D not certain. This CDR3 region has 15 residues. Germline loops: CDR1 LGHDT, CDR2 YNNKEL (reference sequence). V was pared by 5 bases and J by 6 bases, with 17 bases between. The CDR3 DNA sequence: TGTGCCAGCAGCGTCGACTCACCACCCTTCAATGAGCAGTTCTTC. Its protein is CASSVDSPPFNEQFF.

This clonotype was seen at least ten times. The J gene is TRBJ1-5, the V gene TRBV6-2 or TRBV6-3, with D perhaps matching TRBD1 (6 bases). The CDR3 has 17 amino acids. Per the germline V gene, CDR1 is MNHEY and CDR2 is SVGEGT. V was pared by 0 bases and J by 7 bases, with 19 bases between. CDR3: CASSYSSIRDNGQPQHF. The CDR3 coding sequence is TGTGCCAGCAGTTACTCTAGTATCCGGGACAACGGACAGCCCCAGCATTTT.

This clonotype was observed many times. The chain links TRBV19 to TRBJ2-2; 12 positions match TRBD2. The germline gives CDR1 LNHDA, CDR2 SQIVND (reference sequence). The V gene end was trimmed by 3 bases and the J gene end by 1 base; junction bases not matched to a gene: 3. The CDR3 consists of 17 residues. The CDR3 coding sequence is TGTGCCAGTAGTATCGGGGGACTAGCGGGGAACACCGGGGAGCTGTTTTTT. Its protein is CASSIGGLAGNTGELFF.

About this clonotype itself: At one boundary the junction diverges from the germline segment, which might be a read error. This chain uses TRBV27 with TRBJ1-3; D is possibly TRBD1 (6 bases). The germline CDR1 and CDR2 sequences are MNHEY and SMNVEV (reference sequence). The CDR3 sequence is 14 residues long. The CDR3: CASSLQGGGDTIYF. CDR3 bases: TGTGCCAGCAGTCTACAGGGAGGTGGAGACACCATATATTTT.

This clonotype was seen at least ten times. The CDR3 spells CASSLSVGGSRDTQYF. CDR3 bases: TGTGCCAGCAGCTTGAGCGTTGGGGGGAGTCGCGATACGCAGTATTTT. V is TRBV5-4 and J is TRBJ2-3, with a possible D match to TRBD2 (6 bases). The CDR3 is 16 amino acids. The V and J ends lost 1 base and 6 bases respectively, with 18 bases between them. Germline CDR1 SGHNT, CDR2 YYREEE (reference sequence).

This clonotype showed up many times. This chain connects TRBV28 to TRBJ1-4; perhaps TRBD1 as D (6 bases). Germline V gives CDR1 MDHEN, CDR2 SYDVKM. Trimming took 6 bases from V and 6 from J, leaving 17 bases between them. This CDR3 contains 15 residues. In DNA, the CDR3 is TGTGCCAGCAGAAATTGGGGGCTCCGGGATGAAAAACTGTTTTTT. Its translation is CASRNWGLRDEKLFF.

In its sample, this clonotype was seen a few times. The V gene is TRBV7-9, the J gene TRBJ2-2; maybe TRBD2 (6 bases). V lost 2 bases, J lost 7 bases, and 11 bases lay in between. The CDR3 runs to 14 residues. The germline CDR1 and CDR2 sequences are SEHNR and FQNEAQ (reference sequence). CDR3 residues: CASSLLGGVGELFF. In DNA, the CDR3 is TGTGCCAGCAGCTTACTCGGGGGAGTCGGGGAGCTGTTTTTT.

This clonotype was detected many times. The chain uses TRBV19 and TRBJ2-2; no firm D call. In germline, CDR1 is LNHDA, CDR2 SQIVND (reference sequence). CDR3 length: 14 amino acids. The germline V and J ends were trimmed by 3 bases and 6 bases, with 11 bases remaining between them. The CDR3 here is CASSIRSIPGELFF. The CDR3 DNA follows: TGTGCCAGTAGTATCCGAAGTATCCCCGGGGAGCTGTTTTTT.